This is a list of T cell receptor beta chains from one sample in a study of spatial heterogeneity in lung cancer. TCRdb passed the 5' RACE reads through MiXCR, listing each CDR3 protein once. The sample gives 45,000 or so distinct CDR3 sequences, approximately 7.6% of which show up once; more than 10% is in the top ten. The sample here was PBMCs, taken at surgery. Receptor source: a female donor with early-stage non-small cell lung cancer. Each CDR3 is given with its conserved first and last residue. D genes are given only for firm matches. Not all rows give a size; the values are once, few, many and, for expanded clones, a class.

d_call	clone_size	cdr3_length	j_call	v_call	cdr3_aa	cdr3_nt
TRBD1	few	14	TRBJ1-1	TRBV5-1	CASSWGQENTEAFF	TGCGCCAGCAGCTGGGGACAGGAAAACACTGAAGCTTTCTTT
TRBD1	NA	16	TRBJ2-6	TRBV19	CASSMGQASGANVLTF	TGTGCCAGTAGTATGGGACAGGCCTCTGGGGCCAACGTCCTGACTTTC
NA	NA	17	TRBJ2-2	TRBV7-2	CANSLGPRGRETGELFF	TGTGCCAACAGCCTGGGGCCCCGGGGGAGAGAAACCGGGGAGCTGTTTTTT
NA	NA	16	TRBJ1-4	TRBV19	CASQSPHGGLVEKLFF	TGTGCCAGTCAGTCACCGCACGGAGGGTTGGTGGAAAAACTGTTTTTT
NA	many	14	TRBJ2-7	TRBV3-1	CASSPDRVSYEQYF	TGTGCCAGCAGCCCCGACAGAGTTTCCTACGAGCAGTACTTC
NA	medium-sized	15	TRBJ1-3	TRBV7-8	CASSLSLVSGNTIYF	TGTGCCAGCAGCTTAAGCCTGGTCTCTGGAAACACCATATATTTT
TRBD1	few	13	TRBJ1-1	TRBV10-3	CAISDLRGTEAFF	TGTGCCATCAGTGACCTCAGGGGGACTGAAGCTTTCTTT
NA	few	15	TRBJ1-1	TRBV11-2	CASSLIGTVNTEAFF	TGTGCCAGCAGCTTAATAGGGACGGTTAACACTGAAGCTTTCTTT
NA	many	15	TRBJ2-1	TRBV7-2	CASSLVPLQSNEQFF	TGTGCCAGCAGCTTAGTGCCGTTACAGTCCAATGAGCAGTTCTTC
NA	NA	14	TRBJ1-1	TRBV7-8	CASSSRVLNTEAFF	TGTGCCAGCAGCAGCAGGGTTTTGAACACTGAAGCTTTCTTT
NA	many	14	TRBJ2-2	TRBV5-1	CASSLARGFGELFF	TGCGCCAGCAGCTTGGCTAGGGGCTTCGGGGAGCTGTTTTTT
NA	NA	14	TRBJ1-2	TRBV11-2	CASRRAPSAGGYTF	TGTGCCAGCCGCCGGGCCCCTTCGGCGGGGGGCTACACCTTC
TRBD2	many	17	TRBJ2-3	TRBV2	CASSGPERGLSTDTQYF	TGTGCCAGCAGTGGTCCAGAGCGGGGACTATCCACAGATACGCAGTATTTT
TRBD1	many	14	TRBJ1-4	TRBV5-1	CASRDRASNEKLFF	TGCGCCAGCCGGGACAGGGCGTCTAATGAAAAACTGTTTTTT
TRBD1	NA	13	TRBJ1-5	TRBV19	CASSVDRAQPQHF	TGTGCCAGTAGTGTAGACAGGGCCCAGCCCCAGCATTTT
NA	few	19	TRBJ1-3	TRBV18	CASSPLELNRASSGNTIYF	TGTGCCAGCTCACCCCTTGAACTCAATCGTGCGAGCTCTGGAAACACCATATATTTT
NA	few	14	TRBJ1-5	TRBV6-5	CASSYSPDHQPQHF	TGTGCCAGCAGTTACAGTCCAGATCATCAGCCCCAGCATTTT
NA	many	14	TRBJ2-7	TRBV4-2	CASSQVDRPYEQYF	TGTGCCAGCAGCCAAGTGGACAGACCCTACGAGCAGTACTTC
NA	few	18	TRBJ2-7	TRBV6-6	CASSNGGLLTYKIYEQYF	TGTGCCAGCAGCAACGGGGGACTCTTGACCTACAAGATCTACGAGCAGTACTTC
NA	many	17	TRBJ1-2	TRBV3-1	CASSPTNTVWARYGYTF	TGTGCCAGCAGCCCGACCAATACCGTTTGGGCCCGATATGGCTACACCTTC
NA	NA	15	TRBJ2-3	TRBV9	CASSVALGQTDTQYF	TGTGCCAGCAGCGTAGCTCTGGGGCAGACAGATACGCAGTATTTT
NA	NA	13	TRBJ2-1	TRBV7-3	CASSHGGRVEQFF	TGTGCCAGCAGCCACGGAGGTCGGGTAGAGCAGTTCTTC
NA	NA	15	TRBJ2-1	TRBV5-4	CASSEGESGYNEQFF	TGTGCCAGCTCGGAGGGGGAATCTGGCTACAATGAGCAGTTCTTC
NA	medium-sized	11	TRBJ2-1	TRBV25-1	CASSSGLEQFF	TGTGCCAGCAGCTCGGGCCTCGAGCAGTTCTTC
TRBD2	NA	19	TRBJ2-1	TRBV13	CASSLAPSSSGGKYNEQFF	TGTGCCAGCAGCTTAGCCCCTTCGTCTAGCGGGGGGAAGTACAATGAGCAGTTCTTC
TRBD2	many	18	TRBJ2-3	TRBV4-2	CASSQEIAGGRATDTQYF	TGTGCCAGCAGCCAGGAAATAGCGGGGGGGCGCGCCACAGATACGCAGTATTTT
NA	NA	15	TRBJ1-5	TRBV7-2	CASSPQWASNQPQHF	TGTGCCAGCAGCCCCCAGTGGGCCAGCAATCAGCCCCAGCATTTT
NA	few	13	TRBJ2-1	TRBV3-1	CASSQVRRHEQFF	TGTGCCAGCAGCCAAGTCCGCAGGCATGAGCAGTTCTTC
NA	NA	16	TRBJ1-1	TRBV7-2	CASSLGPLEMNTEAFF	TGTGCCAGCAGCTTAGGGCCCTTAGAAATGAACACTGAAGCTTTCTTT
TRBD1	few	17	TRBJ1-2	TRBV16	CASSQWEGLDRSYGYTF	TGTGCCAGCAGCCAATGGGAGGGTCTGGACAGGAGCTATGGCTACACCTTC
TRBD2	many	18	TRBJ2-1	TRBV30	CAWSVPGLAGGLYNEQFF	TGTGCCTGGAGTGTACCAGGACTAGCGGGGGGGCTCTACAATGAGCAGTTCTTC
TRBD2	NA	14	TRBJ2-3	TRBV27	CASRGGLASDTQYF	TGTGCCAGCAGGGGGGGACTAGCGAGTGATACGCAGTATTTT
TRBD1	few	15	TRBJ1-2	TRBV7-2	CASSGGQGALYGYTF	TGTGCCAGCAGCGGGGGACAGGGGGCCCTCTATGGCTACACCTTC
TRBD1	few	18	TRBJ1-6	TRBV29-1	CSVARDRGPRGADSPLHF	TGCAGCGTTGCCAGGGACAGGGGACCGCGGGGGGCTGATTCACCCCTCCACTTT
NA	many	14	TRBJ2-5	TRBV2	CASRTDGWGETQYF	TGTGCCAGCAGAACGGACGGGTGGGGGGAGACCCAGTACTTC
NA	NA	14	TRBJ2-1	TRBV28	CASSLFMQGSEQFF	TGTGCCAGCAGTTTGTTCATGCAGGGATCTGAGCAGTTCTTC
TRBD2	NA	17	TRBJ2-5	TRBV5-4	CASSLLRTSGHQETQYF	TGTGCCAGCAGCCTACTCCGGACTAGCGGACATCAAGAGACCCAGTACTTC
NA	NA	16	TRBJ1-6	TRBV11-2	CATNPGRGAYNAPLHF	TGTGCCACCAATCCCGGTCGCGGCGCCTATAATGCACCCCTCCACTTT
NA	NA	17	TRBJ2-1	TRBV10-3	CAISESSTAQVYNEQFF	TGTGCCATCAGTGAGTCCTCAACCGCACAGGTATACAATGAGCAGTTCTTC
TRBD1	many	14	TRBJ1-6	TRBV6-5	CASNLGQGYSPLHF	TGTGCCAGCAACTTGGGACAGGGATATTCACCCCTCCACTTT
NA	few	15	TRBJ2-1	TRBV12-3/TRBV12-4	CASSLVDAGYNEQFF	TGTGCCAGCAGTTTAGTTGACGCGGGCTACAATGAGCAGTTCTTC
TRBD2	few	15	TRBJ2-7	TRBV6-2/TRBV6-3	CASRPSGGISYEQYF	TGTGCCAGCAGACCCAGCGGGGGAATCTCCTACGAGCAGTACTTC
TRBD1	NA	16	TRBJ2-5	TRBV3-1	CASSPRTGIGGETQYF	TGTGCCAGCAGCCCCCGGACAGGGATTGGGGGGGAGACCCAGTACTTC
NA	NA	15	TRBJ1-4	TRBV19	CASSIRTATNEKLFF	TGTGCCAGTAGTATCCGTACAGCAACTAATGAAAAACTGTTTTTT
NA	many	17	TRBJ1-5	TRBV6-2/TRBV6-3	CASSYSLTRANNQPQHF	TGTGCCAGCAGTTACTCGCTCACCCGGGCCAACAATCAGCCCCAGCATTTT
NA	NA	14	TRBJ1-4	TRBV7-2	CASSSSWVEEKLFF	TGTGCCAGCAGCTCCAGTTGGGTAGAAGAAAAACTGTTTTTT
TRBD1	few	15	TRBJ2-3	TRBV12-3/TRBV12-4	CASSPGQGPPDTQYF	TGTGCCAGCAGTCCTGGACAGGGCCCCCCAGATACGCAGTATTTT
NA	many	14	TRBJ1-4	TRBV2	CASSEGQINEKLFF	TGTGCCAGCAGTGAAGGGCAGATTAATGAAAAACTGTTTTTT
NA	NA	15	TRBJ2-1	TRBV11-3	CASSLESVSYNEQFF	TGTGCCAGCAGCTTGGAAAGCGTCTCCTACAATGAGCAGTTCTTC
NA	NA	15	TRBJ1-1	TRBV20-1	CSARGKGQKNTEAFF	TGCAGTGCTAGAGGTAAAGGACAGAAGAACACTGAAGCTTTCTTT
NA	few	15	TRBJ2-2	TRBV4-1	CASSPLGSNTGELFF	TGCGCCAGCAGCCCCCTGGGATCGAACACCGGGGAGCTGTTTTTT
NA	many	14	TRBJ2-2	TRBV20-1	CSASRGPDTGELFF	TGCAGTGCTAGCCGGGGGCCCGACACCGGGGAGCTGTTTTTT
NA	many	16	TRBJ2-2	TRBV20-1	CSARARGTLPQGELFF	TGCAGTGCTAGAGCGCGGGGCACCCTCCCTCAGGGGGAGCTGTTTTTT
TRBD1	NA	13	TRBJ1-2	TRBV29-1	CSVEPDRGYGYTF	TGCAGCGTTGAACCTGACAGGGGCTATGGCTACACCTTC
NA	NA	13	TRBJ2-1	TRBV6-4	CASSDEADNEQFF	TGTGCCAGCAGTGACGAAGCAGACAATGAGCAGTTCTTC